This T cell receptor (beta chain) is from a study of chemoradiotherapy in HPV16-positive cancers. Overall study: Candidate HPV-specific T-cell clones and common TCR motifs came from functional assays in a couple of HPV16-positive patients. The study's findings and limits: Candidate HPV-specific clones and E7-related TCR motifs grew in tumor during treatment. Better recurrence-free survival went with HPV-responsive T-cell expansion in HPV16-positive patients.

TCRdb's table, derived via immunoSEQ multiplex PCR, lists solely in-frame clones and lacks some. The repertoire holds more than 3,000 clones, with over 75% as singletons. Repertoires were sampled repeatedly during chemoradiotherapy. Trimming took 0 bases from V and 7 from J, leaving 16 bases between them. This CDR3 has 15 amino acids. Looked up from germline, CDR1 is SGHRS and CDR2 is YFSETQ. Comment on this clone: Its antigen is not known.

This sequence originates from a human donor with HPV-associated anogenital cancer. Sample: tumor tissue, taken from a patient who underwent chemoradiotherapy. The chain is built from TRBV5-1 and TRBJ1-2, with D possibly matching TRBD1 (5 bases). The CDR3 DNA reads TGCGCCAGCAGCTTGGGGACAAGGACCTCTATTGGCTACACCTTC. Translating gives CASSLGTRTSIGYTF.